These T cell receptor beta chains were read from a single sample in a study of cytomegalovirus exposure and HLA in healthy donors. The protocol was immunoSEQ multiplex PCR, while the TCRdb copy is restricted to in-frame clones and leaves out a portion. The table shows about 110,000 clones, with about 94% occurring only once. Sample: PBMCs. These receptor sequences come from a woman under 30 in good health and CMV-seronegative. CDR3s include the opening cysteine and the closing phenylalanine or tryptophan. The order of the fields is D gene, J gene, V gene, clone size, CDR3 DNA, CDR3 protein. D genes are given only for firm matches. Size is omitted from some rows. Given values are once, few, many or a class for expanded clones.

TRBD1	TRBJ2-5	TRBV6-6	.	TGTGCCAGCAGTTACCATGGACAGGGCGAGACCCAGTACTTC	CASSYHGQGETQYF
TRBD1	TRBJ1-1	TRBV5-1	.	TGCGCCAGCAGCTTGATACAGACAGGGGTATTGAACACTGAAGCTTTCTTT	CASSLIQTGVLNTEAFF
.	TRBJ1-6	TRBV2	.	TGTGCCAGCAGTAGTCTAAAGGGGGAAAATTCACCCCTCCACTTT	CASSSLKGENSPLHF
TRBD1	TRBJ1-4	TRBV19	.	TGTGCCAGTAGATCTTATTCGGGACAGACTAATGAAAAACTGTTTTTT	CASRSYSGQTNEKLFF
.	TRBJ1-5	TRBV6-1	once	TGTGCCAGCAGTGCCTACAGGGACAGCAATCAGCCCCAGCATTTT	CASSAYRDSNQPQHF
.	TRBJ1-3	TRBV7-9	.	TGTGCCAGCAGCTTAAATACTGGAAACACCATATATTTT	CASSLNTGNTIYF
.	TRBJ1-5	TRBV28	.	TGTGCCAGCAGCTATACGGCGTGGGGGGTGAATCAGCCCCAGCATTTT	CASSYTAWGVNQPQHF
.	TRBJ1-1	TRBV9	.	TGTGCCAGCAGCCCCCTGCAGGTTGGTGAAGCTTTCTTT	CASSPLQVGEAFF
.	TRBJ1-2	TRBV9	.	TGTGCCAGCAGCGTAGGAAGTCAGGCCATCTATGGCTACACCTTC	CASSVGSQAIYGYTF
TRBD1	TRBJ2-7	TRBV6-1	once	TGTGCCAGCAGAAGGGACAGCGTTCCATACGAGCAGTACTTC	CASRRDSVPYEQYF
.	TRBJ1-1	TRBV2	.	TGTGCCAGCAGGAAAGACAGGAACACTGAAGCTTTCTTT	CASRKDRNTEAFF
.	TRBJ1-2	TRBV5-4	.	TGTGCCATCCACAGGTTCACAGGGTATGGCTACACCTTC	CAIHRFTGYGYTF
.	TRBJ1-2	TRBV6-1	.	TGTGCCAGCAGTGTTTATTCTCCCGGGTTATATGGCTACACCTTC	CASSVYSPGLYGYTF
.	TRBJ1-2	TRBV28	.	TGTGCCAGCAGCTCGGACAGCACTATACCCTATGGCTACACCTTC	CASSSDSTIPYGYTF
TRBD2	TRBJ2-3	TRBV5-1	.	TGCGCCAGCAGCTCCGAGACTAGCGGGGGCACAGATACGCAGTATTTT	CASSSETSGGTDTQYF
TRBD2	TRBJ2-1	TRBV7-9	.	TGTGCCAGCAGGCCCGGGGGGGGACCTAACAATGAGCAGTTCTTC	CASRPGGGPNNEQFF
TRBD1	TRBJ2-7	TRBV9	.	TGTGCCAGCAGCCCGCGTGGGGACAGGCGCTCCTACGAGCAGTACTTC	CASSPRGDRRSYEQYF
.	TRBJ1-2	TRBV19	.	TGTGCCAGTAGTGACAACAACAAGAGCTACACCTTC	CASSDNNKSYTF
.	TRBJ1-5	TRBV10-3	once	TGTGCCATCAGTGAGTCCGACATTAGCAATCAGCCCCAGCATTTT	CAISESDISNQPQHF
.	TRBJ1-1	TRBV28	.	TGTGCCAGCAGTTTATGGCCGGGCCAAGGGGGTAAGACGGAAGCTTTCTTT	CASSLWPGQGGKTEAFF
.	TRBJ2-7	TRBV18	.	TGTGCCAGCTCACCAAATTCGGGGGCCTACGAGCAGTACTTC	CASSPNSGAYEQYF
.	TRBJ2-7	TRBV5-1	.	TGCGCCAGCAATGTGGGCGACTCCTACGAGCAGTACTTC	CASNVGDSYEQYF
TRBD1	TRBJ1-1	TRBV10-3	.	TGTGCCATCAGTGCTCAGGACAGGGGAAACACTGAAGCTTTCTTT	CAISAQDRGNTEAFF
.	TRBJ1-6	TRBV19	.	TGTGCCAGCCGTTTCCTAACTGGTTCACCCCTCCACTTT	CASRFLTGSPLHF
TRBD1	TRBJ2-3	TRBV5-1	.	TGCGCCAGCAGGGAGTGGACAGGGGTAAATACGCAGTATTTT	CASREWTGVNTQYF
TRBD1	TRBJ1-4	TRBV2	.	TGTGCCAGCAGTTCTGACAGGGGCGGTGAAAAACTGTTTTTT	CASSSDRGGEKLFF
.	TRBJ1-4	TRBV15	.	TGTGCCACCAGCAGAGAGTTGAGGGTAACACATCCTAATGAAAAACTGTTTTTT	CATSRELRVTHPNEKLFF
TRBD1	TRBJ1-1	TRBV5-1	.	TGCGCCAGCAGCCCTTACAGGGGGCGGACTGAAGCTTTCTTT	CASSPYRGRTEAFF
.	TRBJ2-5	TRBV7-2	.	TGTGCCAGCAGCCTGGGGGGCCAAGAGACCCAGTACTTC	CASSLGGQETQYF
.	TRBJ1-1	TRBV28	.	TGTGCCAGCACCTCCCGGTATATGAACACTGAAGCTTTCTTT	CASTSRYMNTEAFF
.	TRBJ2-5	TRBV4-2	.	TGTGCCAGCAGCCAAGATGACGGGAAAGAGACCCAGTACTTC	CASSQDDGKETQYF
.	TRBJ1-4	TRBV7-9	.	TGTGCCAGCAGCTTAGGGGCTACAACTAATGAAAAACTGTTTTTT	CASSLGATTNEKLFF
TRBD2	TRBJ2-5	TRBV5-4	.	TGTGCCAGCAGTGATAAAGGGACTAGCGGGGGGCAAGAGACCCAGTACTTC	CASSDKGTSGGQETQYF
.	TRBJ2-7	TRBV19	few	TGTGCCAGTAGTATGGGCAGGGGAAGAGGTTACGAGCAGTACTTC	CASSMGRGRGYEQYF
.	TRBJ1-1	TRBV6-5	.	TGTGCCAGCAGGACAACTCGGGACATCAGAGCTTTCTTT	CASRTTRDIRAFF
.	TRBJ1-6	TRBV5-5	.	TGTGCCAGCAGCTTGGTTCAGACAGTGGGTTCACCCCTCCACTTT	CASSLVQTVGSPLHF
.	TRBJ1-2	TRBV28	.	TGTGCCAGCAGTGCCCACCTGCTACAGCACTATGGCTACACCTTC	CASSAHLLQHYGYTF
TRBD1	TRBJ1-3	TRBV7-8	.	TGTGCCAGCAGCTTAGTTGACAGGGGGCGATCTGGAAACACCATATATTTT	CASSLVDRGRSGNTIYF
.	TRBJ2-1	TRBV6-1	few	TGTGCCAGCAGTGAAGCTGAAAGTGGGGCCGATGAGCAGTTCTTC	CASSEAESGADEQFF
.	TRBJ1-2	TRBV7-2	.	TGTGCCAGCAGCTTAGCTGAGTATGGCTACACCTTC	CASSLAEYGYTF
TRBD1	TRBJ1-6	TRBV9	.	TGTGCCAGCAGCCCGGGGACAGGGTTAAGTTCACCCCTCCACTTT	CASSPGTGLSSPLHF
.	TRBJ2-3	TRBV7-9	.	TGTGCCAGCAGCTTAGTGAGTCCGGATACGCAGTATTTT	CASSLVSPDTQYF
TRBD1	TRBJ2-1	TRBV6-5	.	TGTGCCAGCAGTACCGACAGGGGGACCTACAATGAGCAGTTCTTC	CASSTDRGTYNEQFF
.	TRBJ2-1	TRBV27	.	TGTGCCAGTTTAACTCTCCGCGCGGGGGCGGGAAAAAGTAATGAGCAGTTCTTC	CASLTLRAGAGKSNEQFF
.	TRBJ1-1	TRBV6-5	.	TGTGCCAGCAGTTACTCAGGGGGAAGGAACACTGAAGCTTTCTTT	CASSYSGGRNTEAFF
TRBD1	TRBJ1-6	TRBV4-2	.	TGTGCCAGCAGCCGTAACAGGGGATATAATTCACCCCTCCACTTT	CASSRNRGYNSPLHF
.	TRBJ2-7	TRBV5-4	.	TGTGCCAGCATAGCTAGGGGCTACGAGCAGTACTTC	CASIARGYEQYF
.	TRBJ1-5	TRBV6-5	.	TGTGCCAGCAGTTACTCCCCGGGTCAGCCCCAGCATTTT	CASSYSPGQPQHF
TRBD1	TRBJ2-2	TRBV18	.	TGTGCCAGCTCACGGCTAGGGGGCCCGAACACGAACACCGGGGAGCTGTTTTTT	CASSRLGGPNTNTGELFF
.	TRBJ2-1	TRBV27	.	TGTGCCAGCAGTTTAGGCGGGCGCCCAAGCTCCTACAATGAGCAGTTCTTC	CASSLGGRPSSYNEQFF
.	TRBJ2-3	TRBV27	.	TGTGCCAGCAGTTATTCTAGCACAGATACGCAGTATTTT	CASSYSSTDTQYF
TRBD1	TRBJ2-7	TRBV28	.	TGTGCCAGCAGTTTTCCGGGACAGCGAGTAGAATACGAGCAGTACTTC	CASSFPGQRVEYEQYF
.	TRBJ2-7	TRBV15	.	TGTGCCACCAGCAGTCCCCCGGTCCCGAACGAGCAGTACTTC	CATSSPPVPNEQYF
TRBD1	TRBJ1-1	TRBV27	.	TGTGCCAGCAGTTTCTGGACAGGGGGGGAAGCTTTCTTT	CASSFWTGGEAFF